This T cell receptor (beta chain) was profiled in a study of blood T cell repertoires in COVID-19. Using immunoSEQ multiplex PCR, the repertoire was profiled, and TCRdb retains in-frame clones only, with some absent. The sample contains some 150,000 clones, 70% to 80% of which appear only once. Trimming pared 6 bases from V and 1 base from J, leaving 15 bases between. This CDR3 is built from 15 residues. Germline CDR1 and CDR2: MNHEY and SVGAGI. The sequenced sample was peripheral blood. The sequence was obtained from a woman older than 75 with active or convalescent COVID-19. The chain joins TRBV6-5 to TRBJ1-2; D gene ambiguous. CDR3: CASRKRREDNYGYTF. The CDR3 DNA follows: TGTGCCAGCAGAAAGAGGAGGGAGGATAACTATGGCTACACCTTC.